Presented here are 8 T cell receptor beta chains from one specimen sequenced in a study of blood T cells in healthy people across ages. Together with a sample-barcoded 5' primer, a J-beta primer mix was included in a second PCR lasting roughly 6 to 12 cycles. MiXCR was run by TCRdb on the 5' RACE reads, yielding one entry per CDR3 protein. The sample yields some 1,800,000 distinct CDR3 sequences, about 39% seen once. The sequencing sample was made of blood. Receptors originate from a human donor in good health.

V usage is TRBV6-1 and J usage is TRBJ2-7, with D uncertain. Germline CDR1 MNHNS, CDR2 SASEGT. V lost 7 bases, J lost 7 bases, and 11 bases lay in between. The CDR3 loop spans 11 amino acids. The CDR3 DNA reads TGTGCCAGCACTTGGGTTCGTGAGCAGTACTTC. This translates into CASTWVREQYF.

This clonotype was picked up a small number of times. J is TRBJ1-5 and V is TRBV6-2 or TRBV6-3; perhaps TRBD1 as D (6 bases). Trimming shortened V by 5 bases and J by 11 bases, and 19 bases separated the two germline ends. The CDR3 is 14 residues long. CDR1 is MNHEY, CDR2 SVGEGT, per germline. CDR3 loop: CASSPGTRESAQHF. The DNA of the CDR3 is TGTGCCAGCAGTCCTGGGACAAGGGAGTCGGCCCAGCATTTT.

The chain recombines TRBV10-3 with TRBJ1-4; D possibly corresponds to TRBD1 (6 bases). Per the germline V gene, CDR1 is ENHRY and CDR2 is SYGVKD. The CDR3 has 12 residues. V was shortened by 10 bases and J by 5 bases, with 11 bases between the two germline ends. CDR3 in amino acids: CATGRGNEKLFF. The CDR3 DNA reads TGTGCCACCGGAAGGGGGAATGAAAAACTGTTTTTT.

V usage is TRBV5-1 and J usage is TRBJ2-4; the D gene is possibly TRBD1 (5 bases). V lost 7 bases, J lost 3 bases, and 17 bases lay in between. This CDR3 region has 15 residues. Per the germline V gene, CDR1 is SGHRS and CDR2 is YFSETQ. The CDR3 bases are TGCGCCAGCTCACAGGATACTGGTGGCAAAAACATTCAGTACTTC. It yields the protein CASSQDTGGKNIQYF.

The chain employs TRBV5-1 and TRBJ2-1; D assignment may be TRBD1 or TRBD2 (6 bases each). Germline lookup yields CDR1 SGHRS and CDR2 YFSETQ. CDR3 length: 15 residues. The ends were cut back, 4 bases at V and 2 bases at J, with 13 bases in the middle. DNA for the CDR3: TGCGCCAGCAGCCGCCCGGGGGCGGCCTACAATGAGCAGTTCTTC. Amino acids: CASSRPGAAYNEQFF.

CDR3 protein: CASSPGQSFNEQFF. The CDR3 DNA follows: TGCGCCAGCAGCCCCGGGCAGTCTTTCAATGAGCAGTTCTTC. The rearrangement links TRBV5-1 to TRBJ2-1; the D is unclear. The V gene lost 4 bases and the J gene lost 6 bases, with 14 bases spanning the gap. The germline V gene has CDR1 SGHRS and CDR2 YFSETQ. This CDR3 comprises 14 residues.

The J gene is TRBJ1-1, the V gene TRBV15; D is unclear. CDR3 size: 13 residues. V shed 1 base and J shed 0 bases, with 3 bases lying between them. Germline V lookup: CDR1 LNHNV, CDR2 YYDKDF (reference sequence). CDR3 DNA: TGTGCCACCAGCAGAGGGATGAACACTGAAGCTTTCTTT. It yields the protein CATSRGMNTEAFF.

This clonotype was observed a few times. The chain carries TRBV5-1 and TRBJ2-1; a weak D match, TRBD2 (6 bases). Germline V CDR1 and CDR2: SGHRS, YFSETQ. The CDR3 contains 16 residues. The V gene lost 8 bases and the J gene lost 4 bases, with 22 bases spanning the gap. Here the CDR3 DNA reads TGCGCCAGTTCTCCGACCGGTTCCGGGGGATACAATGAGCAGTTCTTC. It translates to CASSPTGSGGYNEQFF.